A single sample is the source of the 22 T cell receptor beta chains below, sequenced in a study of shared clonotypes between healthy human individuals. Sequencing was performed with immunoSEQ multiplex PCR; in TCRdb, only in-frame clones are kept and a portion is missing. The sample has approximately 320,000 clones; about nine tenths are singletons. Sequencing used memory CD8+ T cells sorted from blood. Described subset: CD45RO+ cells pooled with CCR7-negative TemRA cells. These receptors all come from a man between 18 and 29 years old in good health.

The chain uses TRBV10-3 and TRBJ2-3; TRBD2 agrees at 8 bases. CDR3 length: 15 residues. The V gene end was trimmed by 4 bases and the J gene end by 4 bases; junction bases not matched to a gene: 7. The V gene's germline CDR1 is ENHRY and CDR2 SYGVKD. The CDR3 loop is CAISGPGGGSDTQYF. The CDR3 nucleotides are TGTGCCATCAGTGGCCCAGGCGGGGGGTCAGATACGCAGTATTTT.

A single count supports this clone. The same CDR3 is also encoded by other DNA sequences in this sample. The chain uses TRBV7-9 and TRBJ2-3, with D possibly matching TRBD2 (6 bases). The CDR3 runs to 15 residues. CDR1 SEHNR and CDR2 FQNEAQ come from the germline V gene (reference sequence). Deletions cut 5 bases from V and 0 bases from J, with 12 bases between. This chain's CDR3 is CASSPPGLSTDTQYF. CDR3 DNA: TGTGCCAGCAGCCCCCCGGGACTGAGCACAGATACGCAGTATTTT. Complete variable domain (other parts from reference TRBV7-9 and TRBJ2-3): DTGVSQNPRHKITKRGQNVTFRCDPISEHNRLYWYRQTLGQGPEFLTYFQNEAQLEKSRLLSDRFSAERPKGSFSTLEIQRTEQGDSAMYLCASSPPGLSTDTQYFGPGTRLTVL.

This clone was seen once. The rearrangement uses TRBV30 and TRBJ2-1; 12 positions agree with TRBD2. Germline CDR1 and CDR2: GTSNPN and SVGIG (reference sequence). V gave up 4 bases and J gave up 5 bases; unmatched junction bases: 0. The CDR3 has 13 residues. Here the CDR3 reads CAWTSGRDNEQFF. The CDR3 DNA follows: TGTGCCTGGACTAGCGGGAGGGACAATGAGCAGTTCTTC.

This clone was counted between two and nine times. The CDR3: CASSIGLAGNEQFF. In nucleotides, the CDR3 is TGTGCCAGTAGTATTGGACTAGCGGGCAATGAGCAGTTCTTC. The V gene is TRBV19, the J gene TRBJ2-1; 11 nucleotides line up with TRBD2. The CDR3 covers 14 residues. Germline values: CDR1 LNHDA, CDR2 SQIVND (reference sequence). The trim removed 3 bases at V and 6 bases at J, leaving 1 base unmatched.

The rearrangement links TRBV6-6 to TRBJ1-6; tentatively, D is TRBD1 (5 bases). This CDR3 region has 15 residues. Germline-derived CDR1 and CDR2 are MNHNY and SVGAGI (reference sequence). Trimming left V 4 bases short and J 8 bases short, with 15 bases between. The CDR3 spells CASSFGIQEDSPLHF. Written as DNA, the CDR3 is TGTGCCAGCAGTTTCGGGATACAGGAGGATTCACCCCTCCACTTT.

This rearrangement joins TRBV18 to TRBJ2-7, with 9 bases lining up with TRBD2. The length of the CDR3 is 17 residues. Germline V lookup: CDR1 KGHSH, CDR2 LQKENI. The trim removed 5 bases at V and 5 bases at J, leaving 16 bases unmatched. The CDR3 coding sequence is TGTGCCAGCTCAATGCCACCCTGGCGGGAGGGCCGCGACGAGCAGTACTTC. It translates to CASSMPPWREGRDEQYF.

V is TRBV27 and J is TRBJ2-7, with D perhaps matching TRBD1 (5 bases). The CDR3 loop spans 17 amino acids. With 2 bases removed from V and 1 base from J, the gap between germline ends came to 18 bases. Germline V gives CDR1 MNHEY, CDR2 SMNVEV (reference sequence). The CDR3: CASSLRWGSGGSYEQYF. The CDR3 DNA is TGTGCCAGCAGTTTAAGATGGGGCTCCGGTGGGTCCTACGAGCAGTACTTC.

J is TRBJ1-1 and V is TRBV30; maybe TRBD1 (6 bases). The CDR3 extends over 14 amino acids. The V end was cut by 3 bases, the J end by 1 base, with 12 bases between. Germline-derived CDR1 and CDR2 are GTSNPN and SVGIG (reference sequence). The CDR3 nucleotides read TGTGCCTGGAGCGCGGGACACTCGAACACTGAAGCTTTCTTT. This gives the protein CAWSAGHSNTEAFF.

This clone was seen just once. This chain uses TRBV7-6 with TRBJ2-7, with D possibly TRBD2 on 5 matching bases. V was cut by 5 bases and J by 7 bases, with 12 bases left in between. Germline CDR1 reads SGHVS; CDR2 reads FNYEAQ. The CDR3 is 12 amino acids. Written as DNA, the CDR3 is TGTGCCAGCAGCCCAGTGGGGAGTGAGCAGTACTTC. Its translation: CASSPVGSEQYF.

The gene calls are TRBV11-3 and TRBJ2-7; 7 bases align to TRBD1. The germline gives CDR1 SGHNT, CDR2 YENEEA. The CDR3 length is 15 residues. The ends lost 4 bases at V and 2 bases at J; junction bases unmatched: 8. In DNA, the CDR3 is TGTGCCAGCAGCTCTCGGACAGGAGATCCCTACGAGCAGTACTTC. Residues: CASSSRTGDPYEQYF.

V usage is TRBV27 and J usage is TRBJ1-1; 11 bases agree with TRBD1. J was trimmed by 4 bases and V by 5 bases; bases with no gene match: 3. This CDR3 is built from 14 residues. Germline CDR1 is MNHEY and CDR2 is SMNVEV (reference sequence). The CDR3 DNA follows: TGTGCCAGCAGTCGGACAGGGGGCATCACTGAAGCTTTCTTT. Translating it yields CASSRTGGITEAFF.

This chain links TRBV27 with TRBJ2-1, with 7 bases aligning to TRBD2. V lost 4 bases to trimming and J lost 5 bases; unmatched junction nucleotides: 11. CDR3 length equals 16 residues. CDR1 MNHEY and CDR2 SMNVEV come from the germline V gene (reference sequence). In DNA, the CDR3 is TGTGCCAGCAGTTCCCGTCCCACTAGCGCCCACAATGAGCAGTTCTTC. Amino acid sequence: CASSSRPTSAHNEQFF.

CDR3 sequence (DNA): TGTGCCAGCAGCGTAGGGGATGGCTACACCTTC. Translated, it gives CASSVGDGYTF. V is TRBV9 and J is TRBJ1-2; the D is unclear. This CDR3 contains 11 residues. V lost 0 bases and J 6 bases, leaving 3 bases between the germline ends. Per the germline V gene, CDR1 is SGDLS and CDR2 is YYNGEE.

This chain connects TRBV20-1 to TRBJ2-1; D not resolved. The CDR3 loop spans 11 amino acids. Germline assignment: CDR1 DFQATT and CDR2 SNEGSKA (reference sequence). V was pared by 2 bases and J by 10 bases, with 9 bases between. The chain's CDR3 is CSARLVGEQFF. The CDR3 DNA reads as TGCAGTGCTAGACTAGTAGGAGAGCAGTTCTTC.

This clone was seen a single time. Other DNA sequences in the sample encode the same CDR3. The chain employs TRBV6-4 and TRBJ2-3; D is uncertain. This CDR3 has 14 residues. Germline CDR1 and CDR2: MRHNA and SNTAGT. The ends were cut back, 0 bases at V and 1 base at J, with 5 bases in the middle. DNA for the CDR3: TGTGCCAGCAGTGACTCTGGGGGCACAGATACGCAGTATTTT. It encodes CASSDSGGTDTQYF.

The chain couples TRBV28 to TRBJ1-6; D is uncertain. This CDR3 region has 15 residues. The germline V gene encodes CDR1 MDHEN and CDR2 SYDVKM. Trimming left V 5 bases short and J 0 bases short, with 8 bases between. CDR3 sequence reads: CASSGKDSYNSPLHF. CDR3 sequence (DNA): TGTGCCAGCAGTGGAAAAGACTCCTATAATTCACCCCTCCACTTT.

The rearrangement links TRBV2 to TRBJ2-7, with 9 bases fitting TRBD1. In germline, CDR1 is SNHLY, CDR2 FYNNEI. The CDR3 has 15 residues. The V gene end was trimmed by 3 bases and the J gene end by 2 bases; junction bases not matched to a gene: 5. In nucleotides, the CDR3 is TGTGCCAGCAGTGAGTGGGGACAGGGCACCTACGAGCAGTACTTC. As protein: CASSEWGQGTYEQYF. Combining the CDR3 with reference TRBV2 and TRBJ2-7 gives the whole variable domain EPEVTQTPSHQVTQMGQEVILRCVPISNHLYFYWYRQILGQKVEFLVSFYNNEISEKSEIFDDQFSVERPDGSNFTLKIRSTKLEDSAMYFCASSEWGQGTYEQYFGPGTRLTVT.

This rearrangement joins TRBV27 to TRBJ2-7, with 9 bases that match TRBD1. The CDR3 sequence is 16 residues long. The germline gives CDR1 MNHEY, CDR2 SMNVEV (reference sequence). V was clipped by 4 bases and J by 5 bases; unmatched bases: 12. CDR3 bases: TGTGCCAGCAGTTCTATCTCCTCGGACAGGGGCGACGAGCAGTACTTC. Protein sequence: CASSSISSDRGDEQYF.

The genes are TRBV25-1 and TRBJ2-2; 14 positions agree with TRBD2. V was clipped by 7 bases and J by 3 bases; unmatched bases: 1. CDR3 length: 15 amino acids. The germline V gene has CDR1 MGHDK and CDR2 SYGVNS. The CDR3 is CASKTSGRDTGELFF. The CDR3, as DNA: TGTGCCAGCAAGACTAGCGGGAGGGACACCGGGGAGCTGTTTTTT.

The chain carries TRBV9 and TRBJ2-7, with 9 bases identical to TRBD2. CDR1 is SGDLS and CDR2 is YYNGEE in the germline V gene. V lost 0 bases, J lost 3 bases, and 7 bases stayed unmatched. The CDR3 length is 16 residues. The CDR3 spells CASSVGGSGSLYEQYF. The CDR3 DNA follows: TGTGCCAGCAGCGTAGGGGGTAGCGGGAGTCTCTACGAGCAGTACTTC.

This chain connects TRBV13 to TRBJ1-1; D ambiguous. The CDR3 is 13 residues long. V was clipped by 4 bases and J by 1 base, with 7 bases between them. CDR1 is PRHDT, CDR2 FYEKMQ, per germline (reference sequence). The CDR3 spells CASSYNKNTEAFF. For the CDR3, the DNA is TGTGCCAGCAGCTACAACAAGAACACTGAAGCTTTCTTT.

The chain couples TRBV7-8 to TRBJ2-3, with 7 bases aligning to TRBD2. Germline assignment: CDR1 SGHVS and CDR2 FQNEAQ. The CDR3 runs to 16 residues. V was pared by 1 base and J by 3 bases, with 7 bases of the junction left unmatched. For the CDR3, the DNA is TGTGCCAGCAGCTTAGTAGGCCTAGCGGTTACAGATACGCAGTATTTT. It specifies CASSLVGLAVTDTQYF.